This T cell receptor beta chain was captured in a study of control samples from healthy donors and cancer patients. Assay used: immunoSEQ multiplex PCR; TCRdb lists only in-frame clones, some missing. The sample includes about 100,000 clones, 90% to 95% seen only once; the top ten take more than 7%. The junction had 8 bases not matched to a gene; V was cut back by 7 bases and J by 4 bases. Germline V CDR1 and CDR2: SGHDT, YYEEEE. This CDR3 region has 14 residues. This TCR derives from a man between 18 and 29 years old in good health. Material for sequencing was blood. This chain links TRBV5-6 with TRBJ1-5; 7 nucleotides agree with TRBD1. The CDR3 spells CASCRQGGNQPQHF. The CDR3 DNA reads TGTGCCAGCTGTAGGCAGGGGGGTAATCAGCCCCAGCATTTT.